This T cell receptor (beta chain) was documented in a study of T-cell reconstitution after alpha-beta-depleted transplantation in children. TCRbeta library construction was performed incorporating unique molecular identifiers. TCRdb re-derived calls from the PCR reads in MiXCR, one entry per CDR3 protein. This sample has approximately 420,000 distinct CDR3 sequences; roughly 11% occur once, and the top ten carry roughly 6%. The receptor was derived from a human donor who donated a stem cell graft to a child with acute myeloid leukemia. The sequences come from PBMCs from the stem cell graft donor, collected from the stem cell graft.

The CDR3 reads CASSFAVRGITGELFF. CDR3 bases: TGTGCCAGCAGCTTTGCGGTACGGGGGATCACCGGGGAGCTGTTTTTT. This chain uses TRBV7-2 with TRBJ2-2; possible D gene TRBD2, 6 bases. Germline lookup yields CDR1 SGHTA and CDR2 FQGNSA. This CDR3 is 16 amino acids long. V was shortened by 3 bases and J by 4 bases, with 15 bases between the two germline ends.